The 18 T cell receptor beta chains in this list originate from one sample, sequenced in a study of identical twins. TCRdb called the 5' RACE reads again in MiXCR, with one record for every CDR3 protein. This sample has just under 650,000 distinct CDR3 sequences, with under 8.5% found just once. This same sample was also part of a study on yellow fever vaccine responses in identical twins.

Sequences were obtained from PBMCs. Receptors originate from a young woman in good health.

This clonotype was recorded many times. V is TRBV5-1 and J is TRBJ1-5; D is ambiguous. Trimming stripped 4 bases from V and 0 bases from J, with 11 bases between. Germline loops: CDR1 SGHRS, CDR2 YFSETQ. The CDR3 length is 15 residues. The CDR3 reads CASSRSGSSNQPQHF. The DNA for the CDR3 is TGCGCCAGCAGCCGGTCCGGGAGTAGCAATCAGCCCCAGCATTTT.

This clonotype was counted between two and nine times. V gene TRBV5-6 combines with J gene TRBJ1-4, with no clear D. Germline assignment: CDR1 SGHDT and CDR2 YYEEEE. The CDR3 runs to 16 residues. The V end was cut by 0 bases, the J end by 6 bases, with 15 bases between. The DNA of the CDR3 is TGTGCCAGCAGCTTGGCCCTGGCAGGATTTTATGAAAAACTGTTTTTT. This encodes CASSLALAGFYEKLFF.

In this sample, this clonotype turned up many times. The chain links TRBV6-6 to TRBJ2-7; D is unresolved. The V gene lost 0 bases and the J gene lost 4 bases, with 7 bases spanning the gap. The V gene's germline CDR1 is MNHNY and CDR2 SVGAGI (reference sequence). CDR3 length: 13 amino acids. In nucleotides, the CDR3 is TGTGCCAGCAGTTACTCGAAAGCATACGAGCAGTACTTC. Amino acid sequence: CASSYSKAYEQYF.

In its sample, this clonotype was seen many times. This rearrangement joins TRBV12-3 or TRBV12-4 to TRBJ1-2, with 9 bases identical to TRBD1. The CDR3 runs to 13 residues. V lost 7 bases and J lost 8; bases outside the gene matches: 8. The CDR3 DNA reads as TGTGCCAGCACCACAGGGGGCCTTGAGGGCTACACCTTC. This translates into CASTTGGLEGYTF.

This clonotype was counted between two and nine times. V usage is TRBV18 and J usage is TRBJ2-5, with TRBD2 as a possible D gene (6 bases). The CDR3 totals 13 residues. CDR1 and CDR2 (germline): KGHSH, LQKENI. The V gene lost 4 bases and the J gene lost 7 bases, with 13 bases spanning the gap. The CDR3 DNA reads TGTGCCAGCTCACAAGGACTACGAGGGACCCAGTACTTC. The encoded protein is CASSQGLRGTQYF.

This clonotype was picked up a small number of times. The V gene is TRBV20-1, the J gene TRBJ1-1, with D uncertain. The CDR3 is 10 residues long. Germline lookup yields CDR1 DFQATT and CDR2 SNEGSKA (reference sequence). CDR3 in DNA: TGCAGGTCAGGAAACACTGAAGCTTTCTTT. Its protein product is CRSGNTEAFF.

This clonotype was recorded a few times. The gene calls are TRBV12-3 or TRBV12-4 and TRBJ2-5; 11 bases agree with TRBD1. V lost 5 bases and J lost 5; bases outside the gene matches: 7. This CDR3 is 15 amino acids long. The CDR3 sequence is CASSPGQGVGETQYF. CDR3 nucleotides: TGTGCCAGCAGTCCGGGACAGGGGGTGGGTGAGACCCAGTACTTC.

A few counts support this clonotype. The V call is TRBV29-1, the J call TRBJ2-5; TRBD2 matches at 8 bases. Germline V gene sequence: CDR1 SQVTM, CDR2 ANQGSEA. The length of the CDR3 is 13 residues. Trimming cost V 6 bases and J 5 bases; bases outside gene matches: 8. The CDR3 here is CSVAGGARETQYF. The CDR3 nucleotides are TGCAGCGTGGCCGGGGGGGCCAGGGAGACCCAGTACTTC. Looking up the rest from reference TRBV29-1 and TRBJ2-5 gives the full variable domain: SAVISQKPSRDICQRGTSLTIQCQVDSQVTMMFWYRQQPGQSLTLIATANQGSEATYESGFVIDKFPISRPNLTFSTLTVSNMSPEDSSIYLCSVAGGARETQYFGPGTRLLVL.

The J gene is TRBJ1-5, the V gene TRBV6-1, with unresolved D. V was pared by 7 bases and J by 5 bases, with 9 bases between. This CDR3 spans 12 amino acids. CDR1 MNHNS and CDR2 SASEGT come from the germline V gene. CDR3 coding DNA: TGTGCCAGCAAAGTGGGGTATCAGCCCCAGCATTTT. It specifies CASKVGYQPQHF.

The chain employs TRBV4-1 and TRBJ2-7; 9 bases fit TRBD1. The V gene's germline CDR1 is MGHRA and CDR2 YSYEKL. CDR3 length: 16 residues. The ends lost 4 bases at V and 5 bases at J; junction bases unmatched: 12. This chain's CDR3 is CASSRRPRTGVDEQYF. In DNA form, the CDR3 reads TGCGCCAGCAGCCGACGCCCAAGGACAGGGGTTGACGAGCAGTACTTC.

Here the CDR3 DNA reads TGTGCCACCACTGCGGGTACCTACAATGAGCAGTTCTTC. Translating it yields CATTAGTYNEQFF. This rearrangement joins TRBV24-1 to TRBJ2-1, with a weak D call TRBD2 (5 bases). The CDR3 runs to 13 residues. Germline V CDR1 and CDR2: KGHDR, SFDVKD. V lost 8 bases and J lost 2, with 9 bases in between.

This clonotype has at least ten counts. The chain carries TRBV20-1 and TRBJ2-7; the D gene is possibly TRBD2 (5 bases). The germline gives CDR1 DFQATT, CDR2 SNEGSKA (reference sequence). Deletions cut 1 base from V and 4 bases from J, with 14 bases between. This CDR3 region has 14 residues. CDR3 residues: CSARATGIPYEQYF. CDR3 DNA sequence: TGCAGTGCTAGAGCTACCGGGATTCCTTACGAGCAGTACTTC.

This clonotype appeared many times. CDR3 in DNA: TGTGCCAGCAGACCAGGGACTAGAAGAGAGGGTGAGACCCAGTACTTC. Protein sequence: CASRPGTRREGETQYF. The J gene is TRBJ2-5, the V gene TRBV7-2; 8 bases fit TRBD2. Germline V CDR1 and CDR2: SGHTA, FQGNSA. CDR3 size: 16 residues. J gave up 5 bases and V 6 bases, and 14 bases lay outside the gene matches.

This clonotype was found a few times. The chain uses TRBV5-6 and TRBJ2-7; the match to TRBD2 covers 9 bases. Trimming at V came to 4 bases and at J to 12 bases, leaving 8 bases not matched to a gene. The germline V gene has CDR1 SGHDT and CDR2 YYEEEE. The CDR3 has 12 amino acids. Written as DNA, the CDR3 is TGTGCCAGCAGCGGGGGACTAGCCACTCCGTACTTC. Translating it yields CASSGGLATPYF.

The chain recombines TRBV4-2 with TRBJ1-2; weak D call: TRBD1 (5 bases). This CDR3 is 17 amino acids long. Germline lookup yields CDR1 LGHNA and CDR2 YNFKEQ. The V end was cut by 4 bases, the J end by 4 bases, with 22 bases between. The chain's CDR3 is CASSPPSGGGRFYGYTF. The CDR3 coding sequence is TGTGCCAGCAGCCCTCCTTCGGGTGGGGGTCGCTTCTATGGCTACACCTTC.

V is TRBV20-1 and J is TRBJ1-1, with TRBD1 as a possible D gene (6 bases). The length of the CDR3 is 14 residues. Germline V gives CDR1 DFQATT, CDR2 SNEGSKA (reference sequence). The V gene lost 5 bases and the J gene lost 2 bases, with 15 bases spanning the gap. The CDR3 here is CSAGTGGTNTEAFF. CDR3 in DNA: TGCAGTGCTGGAACGGGGGGGACAAACACTGAAGCTTTCTTT.

The chain couples TRBV7-8 to TRBJ2-2; possible D gene TRBD1, 6 bases. V was cut by 5 bases and J by 6 bases, with 16 bases left in between. This CDR3 is 15 amino acids long. From germline, CDR1 is SGHVS and CDR2 FQNEAQ. The CDR3 is CASSTQQGRAGELFF. The CDR3 DNA follows: TGTGCCAGCAGCACCCAACAGGGTCGGGCCGGGGAGCTGTTTTTT.

In regard to this clonotype: One junction end does not reproduce the germline sequence, and a read error may be involved. The chain links TRBV18 to TRBJ2-5, with 8 positions matching TRBD1. Germline loops: CDR1 KGHSH, CDR2 LQKENI. The CDR3 is 14 amino acids. In DNA, the CDR3 is TGTGCCAGCTGCCGGACAGGGAGCCAAGAGACCCAGCACTTC. Protein sequence: CASCRTGSQETQHF.